This T cell receptor (beta chain) comes out of a study of control samples from healthy donors and cancer patients (dated by TCRdb to 2020 to 2022). As for this clone: Its antigen remains unidentified. The input lacks base qualities; no much larger clone sits a single base away.

The library relied on the immunoSEQ multiplex PCR assay. Held by TCRdb, this immuneACCESS table contains in-frame sequences only and omits some clones. Under half of the omission traces to an unresolved V gene where checked; the cause of the rest is unknown. The sample profile shows approximately 66,000 clones; around 90% of them were found once. The top ten constitute around 5.9% of the sample. The CDR3 runs 15 amino acids, cysteine and phenylalanine included. The entry retains the CDR3 DNA only, 45 bases that are in frame from base 1. Sequenced sample: PBMCs. The chain is encoded by TRBV12-2 joined to TRBJ1-1; TRBD1 is the table's D call, not checked against the DNA. TRBV12-2 corresponds to a pseudogene. The source of this sequence is a man in his 60s with colorectal cancer. The bases are TGTGCAAGTCGCTCGGACAGGGGATTGGACACTGAAGCTTTCTTT. It specifies CASRSDRGLDTEAFF.